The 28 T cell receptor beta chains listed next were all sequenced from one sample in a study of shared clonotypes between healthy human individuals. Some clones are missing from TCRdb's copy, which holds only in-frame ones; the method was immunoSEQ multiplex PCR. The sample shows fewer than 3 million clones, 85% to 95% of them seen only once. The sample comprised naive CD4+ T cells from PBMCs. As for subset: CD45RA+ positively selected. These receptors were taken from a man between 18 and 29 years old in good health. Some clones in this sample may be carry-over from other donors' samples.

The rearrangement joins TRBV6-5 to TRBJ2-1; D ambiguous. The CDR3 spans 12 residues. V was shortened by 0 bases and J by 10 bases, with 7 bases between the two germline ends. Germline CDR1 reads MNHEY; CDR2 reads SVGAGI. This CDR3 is CASSYSFSEQFF. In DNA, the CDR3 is TGTGCCAGCAGTTACTCGTTCTCGGAGCAGTTCTTC.

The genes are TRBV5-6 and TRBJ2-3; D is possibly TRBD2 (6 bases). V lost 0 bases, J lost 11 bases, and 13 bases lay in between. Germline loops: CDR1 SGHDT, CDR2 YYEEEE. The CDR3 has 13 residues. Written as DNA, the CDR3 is TGTGCCAGCAGCTTGGTGTGGGAGGCCAAGCAGTATTTT. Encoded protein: CASSLVWEAKQYF.

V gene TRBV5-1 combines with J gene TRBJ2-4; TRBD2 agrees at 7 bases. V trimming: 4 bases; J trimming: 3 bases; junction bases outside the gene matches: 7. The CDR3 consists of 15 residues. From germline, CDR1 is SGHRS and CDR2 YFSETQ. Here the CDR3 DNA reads TGCGCCAGCAGCCCGGGGGGACGGGGCAAAAACATTCAGTACTTC. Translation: CASSPGGRGKNIQYF.

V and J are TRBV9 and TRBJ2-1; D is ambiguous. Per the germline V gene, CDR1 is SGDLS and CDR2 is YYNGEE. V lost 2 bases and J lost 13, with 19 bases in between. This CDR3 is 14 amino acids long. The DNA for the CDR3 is TGTGCCAGCAGCGTTGGTAGCCCCGCCGAGCAACAGTTCTTC. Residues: CASSVGSPAEQQFF.

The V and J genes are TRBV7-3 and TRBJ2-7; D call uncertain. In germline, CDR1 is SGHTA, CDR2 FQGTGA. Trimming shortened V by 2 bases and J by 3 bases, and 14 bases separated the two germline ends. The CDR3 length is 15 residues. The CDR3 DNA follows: TGTGCCAGCAGCTTACTGGACGGTTCCAACTACGAGCAGTACTTC. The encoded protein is CASSLLDGSNYEQYF.

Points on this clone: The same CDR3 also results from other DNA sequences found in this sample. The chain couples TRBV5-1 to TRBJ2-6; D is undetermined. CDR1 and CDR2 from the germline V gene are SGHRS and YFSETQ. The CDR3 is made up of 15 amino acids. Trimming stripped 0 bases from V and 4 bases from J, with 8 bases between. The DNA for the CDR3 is TGCGCCAGCAGCTTGGGTACGAGCGGGGCCAACGTCCTGACTTTC. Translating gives CASSLGTSGANVLTF.

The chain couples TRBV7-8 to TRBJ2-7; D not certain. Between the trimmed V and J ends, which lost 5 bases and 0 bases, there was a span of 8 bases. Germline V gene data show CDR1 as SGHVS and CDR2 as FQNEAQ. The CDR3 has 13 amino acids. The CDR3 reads CASSVSASYEQYF. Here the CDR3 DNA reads TGTGCCAGCAGCGTGAGTGCCTCCTACGAGCAGTACTTC.

The CDR3 DNA sequence: TGCGCCAGCAGCGTCGGACAGGGGGCGAGGGGCTACACCTTC. Translation: CASSVGQGARGYTF. The chain links TRBV5-1 to TRBJ1-2, with 11 bases lining up with TRBD1. The CDR3 contains 14 residues. V lost 4 bases, J lost 8 bases, and 7 bases stayed unmatched. CDR1 and CDR2 (germline): SGHRS, YFSETQ.

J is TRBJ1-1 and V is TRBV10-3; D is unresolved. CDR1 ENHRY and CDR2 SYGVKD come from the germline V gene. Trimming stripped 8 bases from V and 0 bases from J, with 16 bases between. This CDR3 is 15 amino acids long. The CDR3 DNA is TGTGCCATCGCGGCGGGCCGATTGATGAACACTGAAGCTTTCTTT. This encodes CAIAAGRLMNTEAFF.

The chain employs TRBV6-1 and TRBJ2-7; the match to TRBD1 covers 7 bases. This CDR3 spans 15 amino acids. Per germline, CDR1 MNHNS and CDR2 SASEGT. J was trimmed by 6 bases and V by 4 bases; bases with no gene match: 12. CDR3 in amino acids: CASSGPTRDSREQYF. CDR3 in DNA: TGTGCCAGCAGTGGACCTACCCGGGACAGTCGCGAGCAGTACTTC.

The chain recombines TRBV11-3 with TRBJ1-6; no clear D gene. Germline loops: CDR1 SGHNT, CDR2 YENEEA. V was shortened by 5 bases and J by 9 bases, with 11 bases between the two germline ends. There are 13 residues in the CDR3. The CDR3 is CASSPRHGSPLHF. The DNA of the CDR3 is TGTGCCAGCAGCCCCCGACACGGTTCACCCCTCCACTTT.

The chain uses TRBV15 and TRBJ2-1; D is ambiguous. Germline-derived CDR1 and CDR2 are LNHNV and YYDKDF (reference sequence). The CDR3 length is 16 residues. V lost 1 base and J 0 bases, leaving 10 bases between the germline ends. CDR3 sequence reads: CATSRGGTSSYNEQFF. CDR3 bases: TGTGCCACCAGCAGAGGAGGTACGAGCTCCTACAATGAGCAGTTCTTC.

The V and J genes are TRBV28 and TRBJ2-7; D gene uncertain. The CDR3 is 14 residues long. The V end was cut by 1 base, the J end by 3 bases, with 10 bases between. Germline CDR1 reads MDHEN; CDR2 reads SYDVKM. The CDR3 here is CASSLSADYYEQYF. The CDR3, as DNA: TGTGCCAGCAGTTTATCGGCGGATTACTACGAGCAGTACTTC.

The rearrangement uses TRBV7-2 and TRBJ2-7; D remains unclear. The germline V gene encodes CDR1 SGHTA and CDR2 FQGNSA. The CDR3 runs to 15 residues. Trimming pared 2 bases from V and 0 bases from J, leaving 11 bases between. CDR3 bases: TGTGCCAGCAGCTTAATCGCACAGCCCTCCTACGAGCAGTACTTC. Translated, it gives CASSLIAQPSYEQYF.

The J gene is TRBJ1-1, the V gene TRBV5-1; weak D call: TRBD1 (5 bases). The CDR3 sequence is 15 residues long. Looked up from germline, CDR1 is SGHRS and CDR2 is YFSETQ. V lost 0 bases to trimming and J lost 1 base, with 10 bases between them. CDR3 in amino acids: CASSLGAGTNTEAFF. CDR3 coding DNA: TGCGCCAGCAGCTTGGGGGCAGGGACGAACACTGAAGCTTTCTTT.

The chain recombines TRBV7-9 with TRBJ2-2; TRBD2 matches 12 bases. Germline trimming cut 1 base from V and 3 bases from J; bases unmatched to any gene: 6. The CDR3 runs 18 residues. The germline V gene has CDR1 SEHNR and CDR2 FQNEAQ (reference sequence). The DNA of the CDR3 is TGTGCCAGCAGCTTAGTGACTAGCGGGAGTCAGGACACCGGGGAGCTGTTTTTT. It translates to CASSLVTSGSQDTGELFF.

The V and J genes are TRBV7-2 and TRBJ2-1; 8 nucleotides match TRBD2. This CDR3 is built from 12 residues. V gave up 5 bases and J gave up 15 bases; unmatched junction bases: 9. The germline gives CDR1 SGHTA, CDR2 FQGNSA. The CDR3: CASSPFRGGRFF. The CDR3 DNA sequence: TGTGCCAGCAGCCCCTTCCGGGGGGGGCGGTTCTTC.

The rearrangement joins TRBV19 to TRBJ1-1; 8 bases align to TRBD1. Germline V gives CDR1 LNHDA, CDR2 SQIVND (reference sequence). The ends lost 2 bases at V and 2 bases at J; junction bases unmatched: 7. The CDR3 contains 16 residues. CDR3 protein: CASSIKDRAGNTEAFF. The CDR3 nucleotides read TGTGCCAGTAGTATAAAGGACAGGGCGGGCAACACTGAAGCTTTCTTT.

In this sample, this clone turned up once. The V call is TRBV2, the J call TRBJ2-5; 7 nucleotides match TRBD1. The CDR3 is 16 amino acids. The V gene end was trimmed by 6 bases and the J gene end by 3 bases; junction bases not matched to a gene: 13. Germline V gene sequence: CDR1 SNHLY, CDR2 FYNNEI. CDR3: CASSRDRVRWKETQYF. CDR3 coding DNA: TGTGCCAGCAGCCGAGACAGGGTCCGTTGGAAAGAGACCCAGTACTTC.

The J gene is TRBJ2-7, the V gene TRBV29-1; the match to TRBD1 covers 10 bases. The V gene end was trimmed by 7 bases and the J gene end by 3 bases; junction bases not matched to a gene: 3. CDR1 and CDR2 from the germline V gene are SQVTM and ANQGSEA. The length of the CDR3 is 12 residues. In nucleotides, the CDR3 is TGCAGCGCCGGGACAGGGGTCTACGAGCAGTACTTC. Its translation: CSAGTGVYEQYF.

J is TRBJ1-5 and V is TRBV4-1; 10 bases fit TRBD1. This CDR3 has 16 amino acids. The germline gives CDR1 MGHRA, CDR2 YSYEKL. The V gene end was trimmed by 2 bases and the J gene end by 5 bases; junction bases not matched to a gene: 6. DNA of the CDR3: TGCGCCAGCAGCCAATGGGGTGGACAGGGGGATCAGCCCCAGCATTTT. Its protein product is CASSQWGGQGDQPQHF.

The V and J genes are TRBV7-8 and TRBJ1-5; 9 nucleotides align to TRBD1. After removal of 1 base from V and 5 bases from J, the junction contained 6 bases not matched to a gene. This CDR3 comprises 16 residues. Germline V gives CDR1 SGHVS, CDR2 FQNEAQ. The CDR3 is CASSLGDRALDQPQHF. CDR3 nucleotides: TGTGCCAGCAGCTTAGGGGACAGGGCGTTGGATCAGCCCCAGCATTTT.

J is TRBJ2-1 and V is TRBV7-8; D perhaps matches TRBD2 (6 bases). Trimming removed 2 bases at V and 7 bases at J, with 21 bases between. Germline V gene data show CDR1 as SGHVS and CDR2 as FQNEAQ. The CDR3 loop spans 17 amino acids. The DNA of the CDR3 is TGTGCCAGCAGCTTACCCCTCCAGCGGGCATATGTGAATGAGCAGTTCTTC. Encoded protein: CASSLPLQRAYVNEQFF.

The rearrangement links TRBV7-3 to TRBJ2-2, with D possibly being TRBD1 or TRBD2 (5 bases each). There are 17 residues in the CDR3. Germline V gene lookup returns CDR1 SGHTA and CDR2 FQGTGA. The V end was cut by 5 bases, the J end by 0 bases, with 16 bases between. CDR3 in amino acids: CASSTPGRSANTGELFF. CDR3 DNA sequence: TGTGCCAGCAGCACTCCGGGACGCAGCGCGAACACCGGGGAGCTGTTTTTT.

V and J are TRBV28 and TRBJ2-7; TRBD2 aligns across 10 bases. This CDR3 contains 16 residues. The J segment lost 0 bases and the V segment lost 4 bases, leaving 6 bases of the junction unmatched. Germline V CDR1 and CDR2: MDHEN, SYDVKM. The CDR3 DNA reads TGTGCCAGCAGTTATTTACTAGCGGGAAGCTCCTACGAGCAGTACTTC. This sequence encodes CASSYLLAGSSYEQYF.

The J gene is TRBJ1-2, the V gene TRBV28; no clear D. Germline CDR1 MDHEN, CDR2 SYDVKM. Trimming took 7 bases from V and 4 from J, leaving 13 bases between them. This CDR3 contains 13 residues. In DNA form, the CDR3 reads TGTGCCAGCATGCCGCACAAGGCCTATGGCTACACCTTC. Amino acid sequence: CASMPHKAYGYTF.

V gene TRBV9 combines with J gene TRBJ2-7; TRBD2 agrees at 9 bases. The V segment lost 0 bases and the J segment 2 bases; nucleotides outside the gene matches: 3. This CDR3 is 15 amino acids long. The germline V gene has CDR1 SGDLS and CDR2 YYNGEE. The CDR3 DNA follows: TGTGCCAGCAGCGTAGCTGCGGGAGGGCCCTACGAGCAGTACTTC. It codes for CASSVAAGGPYEQYF.

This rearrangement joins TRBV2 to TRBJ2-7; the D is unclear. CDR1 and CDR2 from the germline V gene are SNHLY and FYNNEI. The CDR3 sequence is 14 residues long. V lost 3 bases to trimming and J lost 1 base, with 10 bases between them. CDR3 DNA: TGTGCCAGCAGTGATGGTATAGAGTCCTACGAGCAGTACTTC. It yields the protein CASSDGIESYEQYF.